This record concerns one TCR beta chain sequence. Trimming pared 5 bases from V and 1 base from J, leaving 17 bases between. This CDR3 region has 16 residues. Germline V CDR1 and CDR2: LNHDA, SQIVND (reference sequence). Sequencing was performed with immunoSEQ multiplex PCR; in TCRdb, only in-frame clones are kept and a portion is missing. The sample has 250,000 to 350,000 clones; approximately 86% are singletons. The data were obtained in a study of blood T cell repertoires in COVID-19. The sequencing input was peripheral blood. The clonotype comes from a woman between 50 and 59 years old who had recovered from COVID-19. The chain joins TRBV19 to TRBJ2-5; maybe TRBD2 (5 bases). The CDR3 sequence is CASSPAKRQFQETQYF. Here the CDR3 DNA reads TGTGCCAGTAGTCCCGCGAAGCGGCAATTCCAAGAGACCCAGTACTTC.